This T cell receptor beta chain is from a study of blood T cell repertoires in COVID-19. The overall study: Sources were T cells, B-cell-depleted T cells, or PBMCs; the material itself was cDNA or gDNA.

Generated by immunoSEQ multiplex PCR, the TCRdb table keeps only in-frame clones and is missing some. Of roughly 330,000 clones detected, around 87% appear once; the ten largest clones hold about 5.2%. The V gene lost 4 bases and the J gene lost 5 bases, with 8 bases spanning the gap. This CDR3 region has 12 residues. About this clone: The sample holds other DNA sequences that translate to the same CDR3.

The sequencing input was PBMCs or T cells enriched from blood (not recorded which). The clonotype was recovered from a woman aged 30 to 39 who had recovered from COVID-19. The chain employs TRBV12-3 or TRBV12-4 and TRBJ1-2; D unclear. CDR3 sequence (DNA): TGTGCCAGCAGTTCAGGAATATATGGCTACACCTTC. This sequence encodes CASSSGIYGYTF.